Listed here are 15 T cell receptor beta chains from one sample, sequenced in a study of blood T cell repertoires in COVID-19. The protocol was immunoSEQ multiplex PCR, while the TCRdb copy is restricted to in-frame clones and leaves out a portion. The table includes around 230,000 clones, roughly 87% detected once. Source material: PBMCs or T cells enriched from blood (not recorded which). The source is a man in his late teens or twenties with acute COVID-19.

The CDR3 here is CASSQEVPGQGATIQYF. The CDR3, as DNA: TGTGCCAGCAGCCAAGAGGTACCGGGACAGGGGGCGACCATTCAGTACTTC. The V and J genes are TRBV4-2 and TRBJ2-4; TRBD1 matches 12 bases. Germline V gene lookup returns CDR1 LGHNA and CDR2 YNFKEQ. The CDR3 sequence is 17 residues long. The ends lost 0 bases at V and 9 bases at J; junction bases unmatched: 9.

The chain links TRBV30 to TRBJ2-7; TRBD2 matches 7 bases. The CDR3 consists of 13 residues. Losses at the gene ends were 2 bases for V and 12 bases for J; bases not matched to a gene: 13. Germline CDR1 reads GTSNPN; CDR2 reads SVGIG (reference sequence). Here the CDR3 reads CAWSYGGSPLRYF. The CDR3 DNA sequence: TGTGCCTGGAGTTATGGCGGGAGTCCCTTAAGGTACTTC.

The rearrangement uses TRBV4-1 and TRBJ1-2; 11 bases are a match to TRBD1. Per the germline V gene, CDR1 is MGHRA and CDR2 is YSYEKL. Trimming took 0 bases from V and 8 from J; bases not matched to a gene: 8. This CDR3 is 16 amino acids long. CDR3 in amino acids: CASSQDPGQGAQGYTF. The CDR3 nucleotides are TGCGCCAGCAGCCAAGATCCAGGACAGGGGGCGCAGGGCTACACCTTC.

This chain uses TRBV5-5 with TRBJ2-4, with 7 bases aligning to TRBD1. The CDR3 extends over 17 amino acids. Germline V CDR1 and CDR2: SGHKS, YYEKEE (reference sequence). Trimming at V came to 6 bases and at J to 1 base, leaving 13 bases not matched to a gene. DNA for the CDR3: TGTGCCAGCAACCCTCCGGAGACAGGGCGCGCCAAAAACATTCAGTACTTC. Its translation: CASNPPETGRAKNIQYF. The full variable domain, with the rest looked up from reference TRBV5-5 and TRBJ2-4, is DAGVTQSPTHLIKTRGQQVTLRCSPISGHKSVSWYQQVLGQGPQFIFQYYEKEERGRGNFPDRFSARQFPNYSSELNVNALLLGDSALYLCASNPPETGRAKNIQYFGAGTRLSVL.

V usage is TRBV10-1 and J usage is TRBJ2-1; D gene unclear. The CDR3 sequence is 17 residues long. Trimming took 0 bases from V and 8 from J, leaving 20 bases between them. Germline CDR1 reads WNHNN; CDR2 reads SYGVQD (reference sequence). CDR3 residues: CASSESERWANWDEQFF. In DNA, the CDR3 is TGCGCCAGCAGTGAGTCGGAACGGTGGGCTAATTGGGATGAGCAGTTCTTC.

V gene TRBV5-1 combines with J gene TRBJ2-2, with TRBD1 identical over 10 bases. The J segment lost 5 bases and the V segment lost 4 bases, leaving 14 bases of the junction unmatched. The CDR3 covers 18 residues. Germline CDR1 reads SGHRS; CDR2 reads YFSETQ. The CDR3 loop is CASSNPGTGDGWTGELFF. The CDR3 DNA reads as TGCGCCAGCAGCAACCCCGGGACAGGGGATGGATGGACCGGGGAGCTGTTTTTT.

V gene TRBV3-1 (or the pseudogene TRBV3-2) combines with J gene TRBJ2-1; 8 nucleotides align to TRBD2. CDR1 is LGHDT, CDR2 YNNKEL, per germline (reference sequence). The CDR3 consists of 13 residues. V trimming: 6 bases; J trimming: 7 bases; junction bases outside the gene matches: 5. The CDR3: CASRPSGGNEQFF. CDR3 coding DNA: TGTGCCAGCAGACCCTCGGGGGGGAATGAGCAGTTCTTC.

The V and J genes are TRBV5-8 and TRBJ2-7; 9 bases fit TRBD1. Germline-derived CDR1 and CDR2 are SGHTS and YDEGEE. CDR3 length: 15 residues. J lost 6 bases, V lost 4 bases, and 11 bases had no gene match. The CDR3 sequence: CASSPGQGGGSEQYF. In DNA, the CDR3 is TGTGCCAGCAGCCCGGGACAGGGTGGGGGTTCCGAGCAGTACTTC.

This chain's CDR3 is CASSDTSGTDTQYF. CDR3 bases: TGTGCCAGCAGCGATACTAGCGGCACAGATACGCAGTATTTT. This chain uses TRBV7-9 with TRBJ2-3; 7 bases agree with TRBD2. The germline gives CDR1 SEHNR, CDR2 FQNEAQ (reference sequence). This CDR3 has 14 amino acids. J was trimmed by 1 base and V by 5 bases; bases with no gene match: 3.

The chain employs TRBV7-6 and TRBJ2-3; D is undetermined. Germline CDR1 is SGHVS and CDR2 is FNYEAQ. The V end lost 1 base, the J end lost 0 bases, and 8 bases lay between the germline ends. This CDR3 has 15 residues. CDR3 DNA sequence: TGTGCCAGCAGCTTAGAGGCCAGGAGCACAGATACGCAGTATTTT. Translation: CASSLEARSTDTQYF.

This clone occurred a few times. The V call is TRBV5-6, the J call TRBJ2-1, with D maybe TRBD1 (6 bases). The V end lost 2 bases, the J end lost 0 bases, and 12 bases lay between the germline ends. The CDR3 is made up of 16 amino acids. Germline V gives CDR1 SGHDT, CDR2 YYEEEE. The CDR3 is CASSLQGLGSYNEQFF. The CDR3 coding sequence is TGTGCCAGCAGCTTACAGGGCTTAGGCTCCTACAATGAGCAGTTCTTC.

The chain uses TRBV11-2 and TRBJ2-1; 8 nucleotides align to TRBD2. The J segment lost 5 bases and the V segment lost 2 bases, leaving 5 bases of the junction unmatched. Germline V lookup: CDR1 SGHAT, CDR2 FQNNGV. The CDR3 is made up of 15 amino acids. CDR3: CASSLSSGSHNEQFF. CDR3 bases: TGTGCCAGCAGCTTATCCAGCGGGAGTCACAATGAGCAGTTCTTC.

The V gene is TRBV6-5, the J gene TRBJ2-3; D not certain. CDR3 length: 11 residues. Germline V CDR1 and CDR2: MNHEY, SVGAGI. V was cut by 2 bases and J by 5 bases, with 2 bases left in between. The CDR3, as DNA: TGTGCCAGCAGTTACCTAGATACGCAGTATTTT. As protein: CASSYLDTQYF.

This clone was counted between two and nine times. V usage is TRBV2 and J usage is TRBJ1-5, with D uncertain. CDR1 and CDR2 (germline): SNHLY, FYNNEI. The CDR3 spans 15 residues. Trimming stripped 3 bases from V and 3 bases from J, with 12 bases between. The CDR3 is CASSEGPNYNQPQHF. The DNA of the CDR3 is TGTGCCAGCAGTGAGGGTCCCAACTACAATCAGCCCCAGCATTTT. Full variable domain (rest looked up from reference TRBV2 and TRBJ1-5): EPEVTQTPSHQVTQMGQEVILRCVPISNHLYFYWYRQILGQKVEFLVSFYNNEISEKSEIFDDQFSVERPDGSNFTLKIRSTKLEDSAMYFCASSEGPNYNQPQHFGDGTRLSIL.

The V call is TRBV5-4, the J call TRBJ1-1, with D possibly TRBD1 on 5 matching bases. The V end lost 4 bases, the J end lost 7 bases, and 23 bases lay between the germline ends. The CDR3 runs 16 residues. Germline CDR1 and CDR2: SGHNT and YYREEE (reference sequence). CDR3 loop: CASSAASAGRINEAFF. As DNA, the CDR3 is TGTGCCAGCAGCGCCGCCAGCGCGGGACGGATAAATGAAGCTTTCTTT.